The rows below give T cell receptor beta chains drawn from one sample of a study of T-cell reconstitution after alpha-beta-depleted transplantation in children. MiXCR was run by TCRdb on the PCR reads, yielding one entry per CDR3 protein. The sample lists almost 400,000 distinct CDR3 sequences, roughly 21% occurring once. The input for sequencing was PBMCs from the stem cell graft donor, taken from the stem cell graft. The receptors stem from a human donor who donated a stem cell graft to a child with acute myeloid leukemia. The CDR3 runs from the conserved cysteine through the conserved F or W. The order of the fields is D gene, V gene, J gene, clone size, CDR3 DNA, CDR3 protein. D genes are given only for firm matches. Clone size is given for some rows only: seen once, a few or many times, or a class if the clone is expanded.

TRBD1	TRBV28	TRBJ1-5	few	TGTGCCAGCAGTCTCCGACAGGGGGAGAATCAGCCCCAGCATTTT	CASSLRQGENQPQHF
.	TRBV24-1	TRBJ1-5	few	TGTGCCACCAGTGATCCGGGACCCAATCAGCCCCAGCATTTT	CATSDPGPNQPQHF
.	TRBV6-4	TRBJ1-1	.	TGTGCCAGCAGTGACCAGGGTAACACTGAAGCTTTCTTT	CASSDQGNTEAFF
.	TRBV12-3/TRBV12-4	TRBJ2-7	few	TGTGCCAGCAGTTTCTTGGGGGACGACTACGAGCAGTACTTC	CASSFLGDDYEQYF
TRBD1	TRBV29-1	TRBJ1-2	.	TGCAGCGTCCAACCGGACAGGGCTAACTATGGCTACACCTTC	CSVQPDRANYGYTF
.	TRBV20-1	TRBJ2-7	many	TGCAGTGCTAGAGATCGAGGGAGTAGCTACGAGCAGTACTTC	CSARDRGSSYEQYF
TRBD1	TRBV24-1	TRBJ2-5	.	TGTGCCACCAGTGACTGGGACAGGGGCTTCCAAGAGACCCAGTACTTC	CATSDWDRGFQETQYF
TRBD2	TRBV20-1	TRBJ2-5	.	TGCAGTGCTAGAGATCTGACTAGCGGGAGTCGAGAGACCCAGTACTTC	CSARDLTSGSRETQYF
.	TRBV10-3	TRBJ1-5	few	TGTGCCATCGGAGGCGGACAGAGCAATCAGCCCCAGCATTTT	CAIGGGQSNQPQHF
.	TRBV6-6	TRBJ2-5	few	TGTGCCAGCAACTCCCAGGGGCAAGAGACCCAGTACTTC	CASNSQGQETQYF
.	TRBV12-3/TRBV12-4	TRBJ2-1	few	TGTGCCAGCAGTTTAGGGTGGGCTAGTCCAGCGGATGAGCAGTTCTTC	CASSLGWASPADEQFF
.	TRBV28	TRBJ2-1	.	TGTGCCAGCAGTTTATACGGCTCCGCCTACAATGAGCAGTTCTTC	CASSLYGSAYNEQFF
TRBD1	TRBV28	TRBJ2-5	few	TGTGCCAGCTGGGACAGGGTTGAGACCCAGTACTTC	CASWDRVETQYF
.	TRBV4-3	TRBJ1-5	few	TGCGCCAGCAGCCAGGAGTACGATCAGCCCCAGCATTTT	CASSQEYDQPQHF
.	TRBV10-3	TRBJ2-7	few	TGTGCCATCAGTGAAATGCAGGCCACCTACGAGCAGTACTTC	CAISEMQATYEQYF
.	TRBV4-1	TRBJ2-7	.	TGCGCCAGCAGCCAAGTAGGGCGGGGTAACTACGAGCAGTACTTC	CASSQVGRGNYEQYF
.	TRBV5-5	TRBJ1-4	.	TGTGCCAGCAGCTTGGTACCCGGAACGACTAATGAAAAACTGTTTTTT	CASSLVPGTTNEKLFF
.	TRBV12-3/TRBV12-4	TRBJ2-3	many	TGTGCCAGCAGTTTGGGAGCCGGGAAAGATACGCAGTATTTT	CASSLGAGKDTQYF
TRBD1	TRBV15	TRBJ2-7	few	TGTGCCACCAGCAGAGGGGGGACAGGGGGAGGCGGCGAGCAGTACTTC	CATSRGGTGGGGEQYF
TRBD1	TRBV13	TRBJ1-1	.	TGTGCCAGCAGCGGCGGGACAGTTAAGAACACTGAAGCTTTCTTT	CASSGGTVKNTEAFF
.	TRBV6-5	TRBJ2-7	few	TGTGCCAGCAGTTACTCTAGGGCGGACTACGAGCAGTACTTC	CASSYSRADYEQYF
.	TRBV27	TRBJ2-3	many	TGTGCCAGCAGTTCCCTGGTCAGGGCTTCGTTCGGCACAGATACGCAGTATTTT	CASSSLVRASFGTDTQYF
TRBD2	TRBV7-3	TRBJ2-1	.	TGTGCCAGCAGCCCAGGGATTCCGGGACTAGCGGATTTTTACAATGAGCAGTTCTTC	CASSPGIPGLADFYNEQFF
TRBD2	TRBV24-1	TRBJ2-3	.	TGTGCCACCAGTGACCCCTCAACTAGCGGGAGGGCCTTGGATACGCAGTATTTT	CATSDPSTSGRALDTQYF
.	TRBV6-2/TRBV6-3	TRBJ2-1	many	TGTGCCAGCAGTTATTTTGACAGGCGATCCTACAATGAGCAGTTCTTC	CASSYFDRRSYNEQFF
.	TRBV20-1	TRBJ2-7	.	TGCAGTGCTAGTCCGAATAGCGAGGCCTACGAGCAGTACTTC	CSASPNSEAYEQYF
.	TRBV7-9	TRBJ1-5	few	TGTGCCAGCAGCTTGGGGGAGTTAGACAATCAGCCCCAGCATTTT	CASSLGELDNQPQHF
.	TRBV5-8	TRBJ2-1	once	TGTGCCAGCAGCCACACCTGGGAGTCGGGATTCTTC	CASSHTWESGFF
.	TRBV10-3	TRBJ2-2	.	TGTGCCATCAGTGAGCCCCCCGGGAAGCTGTTTTTT	CAISEPPGKLFF
TRBD1	TRBV7-9	TRBJ2-7	.	TGTGCCAGCAGCCAGCTCAACAGGGGGCCCTACGAGCAGTACTTC	CASSQLNRGPYEQYF
.	TRBV27	TRBJ2-3	.	TGTGCCAGCAACTTTATTGGGGGGTTGCCCCACACAGATACGCAGTATTTT	CASNFIGGLPHTDTQYF
.	TRBV4-2	TRBJ2-1	.	TGTGCCAGCAGCCAAGAGCACCGCTTAACTTACAATGAGCAGTTCTTC	CASSQEHRLTYNEQFF
TRBD1	TRBV29-1	TRBJ2-7	many	TGCAGCGTTGGGGACAGGTACTACGAGCAGTACTTC	CSVGDRYYEQYF
TRBD2	TRBV7-2	TRBJ2-3	once	TGTGCCATCAGCCAAACTCATAGCGGGAGGGTGGCTGATACGCAGTATTTT	CAISQTHSGRVADTQYF
.	TRBV4-1	TRBJ1-1	few	TGCGCCAGCAGCCTAGGGACATCGAACACTGAAGCTTTCTTT	CASSLGTSNTEAFF
.	TRBV12-3/TRBV12-4	TRBJ1-5	.	TGTGCCAGCAGGGGGGAGCTCCAGCCCCAGCATTTT	CASRGELQPQHF
TRBD2	TRBV28	TRBJ2-5	few	TGTGCCAGCAGTCCGAAATGGACTAGCGGGAGGGCAGAGGAGACCCAGTACTTC	CASSPKWTSGRAEETQYF
.	TRBV11-1	TRBJ2-1	.	TGTGCCAGCAGCTTAGCGCGGCATCCCTACAATGAGCAGTTCTTC	CASSLARHPYNEQFF
TRBD2	TRBV10-2	TRBJ2-3	.	TGCGCCAACCGAAAACTAGCGGGATACACAGATACGCAGTATTTT	CANRKLAGYTDTQYF
TRBD1	TRBV28	TRBJ2-7	many	TGTGCCAGCAGGCAACTAGGGTCGGACAGGTACTACGAGCAGTACTTC	CASRQLGSDRYYEQYF
.	TRBV18	TRBJ2-7	many	TGTGCCAGCTCACCAGAGTACTCCTACGAGCAGTACTTC	CASSPEYSYEQYF
.	TRBV11-2	TRBJ1-1	.	TGTGCCAGCAGCTTATCCCCAGGATCTGAAGCTTTCTTT	CASSLSPGSEAFF
TRBD1	TRBV6-1	TRBJ2-2	many	TGTGCCAGCAGCCAAGACAGGGATTCGGACACCGGGGAGCTGTTTTTT	CASSQDRDSDTGELFF
TRBD2	TRBV4-3	TRBJ2-2	.	TGCGCCAGCAGCAAAGATAGCGGGTCCGGGGAGCTGTTTTTT	CASSKDSGSGELFF
.	TRBV4-1	TRBJ2-7	few	TGCGCCAGCAGCCTGGGACATAAAGACTACGAGCAGTACTTC	CASSLGHKDYEQYF
.	TRBV7-8	TRBJ2-5	few	TGTGCCAGCAGCTTAGTCGCGGTGGAAGAGACCCAGTACTTC	CASSLVAVEETQYF
.	TRBV7-9	TRBJ1-1	few	TGTGCCAGCATCCGACCCTCAGCAGGGGAGGACACTGAAGCTTTCTTT	CASIRPSAGEDTEAFF
TRBD1	TRBV10-3	TRBJ2-1	.	TGTGCCATCAGTGTGACAGGGGGAAGCTACAATGAGCAGTTCTTC	CAISVTGGSYNEQFF
.	TRBV7-8	TRBJ2-1	.	TGTGCCAGCAGCTTGTCGGGAGGTGGAGGGGGGTGGCAGTGGTTCTTC	CASSLSGGGGGWQWFF
TRBD2	TRBV20-1	TRBJ2-7	few	TGCAGTGCTATTGAGGGTCAGGGAAGGATAACTAGCGGGAAACCCTACGAGCAGTACTTC	CSAIEGQGRITSGKPYEQYF
TRBD1	TRBV7-2	TRBJ1-6	few	TGTGCCAGCAGCCCGCGACAGGGAAGCGGTTCACCCCTCCACTTT	CASSPRQGSGSPLHF
.	TRBV7-3	TRBJ2-7	.	TGTGCCAGCGGAAGAACAGAGAAAGTAGTTCACGAGCAGTACTTC	CASGRTEKVVHEQYF
TRBD2	TRBV20-1	TRBJ2-1	.	TGCAGTGCTCAAGGACTAGCGGGAGGAAAGTACAATGAGCAGTTCTTC	CSAQGLAGGKYNEQFF
TRBD2	TRBV20-1	TRBJ2-1	few	TGCAGTGCACCTGTACCTAGCGGGAGGGTTTGGAATGAGCAGTTCTTC	CSAPVPSGRVWNEQFF
TRBD2	TRBV27	TRBJ2-3	few	TGTGCCAGCAGTTGGGAGACTAGCGGGAGGGCTAGCACAGATACGCAGTATTTT	CASSWETSGRASTDTQYF